The 26 T cell receptor beta chains below were found in one sample sequenced in a study of beta chain features in type 1 diabetes. Study-wide results and limits: Among patients with Type 1 diabetes, TCRB CDR3s were moderately but significantly shorter in every one of the four CD4+ subsets.

For these TCRs, the target antigens are not known. The investigators reverse transcribed all of the isolated RNA, so they sequenced expressed TCRB transcripts. Method: immunoSEQ multiplex PCR; TCRdb's copy keeps in-frame clones and lacks some. The sample lists about 160,000 clones; roughly 9% were seen once. Material for sequencing was central memory CD4+ T cells from blood. Every receptor here comes from a woman in her 30s with type 1 diabetes.

The chain joins TRBV6-1 to TRBJ2-1; the match to TRBD2 covers 13 bases. Germline CDR1 reads MNHNS; CDR2 reads SASEGT. The CDR3 contains 15 residues. Trimming at V came to 4 bases and at J to 6 bases, leaving 3 bases not matched to a gene. The DNA for the CDR3 is TGTGCCAGCAGTGGGGGACTAGCGGGACGCAATGAGCAGTTCTTC. Its protein is CASSGGLAGRNEQFF.

The chain is built from TRBV7-3 and TRBJ1-1; 10 bases fit TRBD1. The V gene's germline CDR1 is SGHTA and CDR2 FQGTGA. The trim removed 5 bases at V and 3 bases at J, leaving 6 bases unmatched. This CDR3 comprises 15 residues. In DNA, the CDR3 is TGTGCCAGCAGCACCCGACAGGGGGCATACACTGAAGCTTTCTTT. The encoded protein is CASSTRQGAYTEAFF.

The chain combines TRBV18 with TRBJ2-1; 10 nucleotides align to TRBD1. Germline loops: CDR1 KGHSH, CDR2 LQKENI. V gave up 5 bases and J gave up 4 bases; unmatched junction bases: 2. The CDR3 runs to 14 residues. CDR3 loop: CASSSDRGYNEQFF. The CDR3, as DNA: TGTGCCAGCTCATCGGACAGGGGGTACAATGAGCAGTTCTTC.

This clone was observed a few times. The rearrangement uses TRBV10-3 and TRBJ2-7; 10 bases map to TRBD2. Trimming removed 2 bases from V and 0 bases from J; junction bases left unmatched: 7. There are 17 residues in the CDR3. The V gene's germline CDR1 is ENHRY and CDR2 SYGVKD. The CDR3 loop reads CAISEPNSGGSSYEQYF. The CDR3 region has the DNA TGTGCCATCAGTGAGCCAAATAGCGGGGGGAGCTCCTACGAGCAGTACTTC.

This clone was seen a few times. The chain combines TRBV2 with TRBJ2-6, with TRBD1 identical over 7 bases. The germline gives CDR1 SNHLY, CDR2 FYNNEI. V lost 4 bases to trimming and J lost 3 bases; unmatched junction nucleotides: 3. This CDR3 is 15 amino acids long. Here the CDR3 reads CASSGGQVGANVLTF. CDR3 nucleotides: TGTGCCAGCAGTGGAGGACAGGTTGGGGCCAACGTCCTGACTTTC.

This clone was recorded a few times. The chain employs TRBV9 and TRBJ2-1, with D perhaps matching TRBD2 (5 bases). The CDR3 is 15 residues long. Germline V lookup: CDR1 SGDLS, CDR2 YYNGEE. Trimming left V 4 bases short and J 4 bases short, with 15 bases between. The chain's CDR3 is CASSPGDPQYNEQFF. The CDR3 DNA sequence: TGTGCCAGCAGCCCCGGGGATCCTCAATACAATGAGCAGTTCTTC.

This clone was detected ten times or more. V and J are TRBV28 and TRBJ1-4; tentatively, D is TRBD1 (5 bases). CDR3 size: 13 residues. The V and J ends lost 6 bases and 12 bases respectively, with 17 bases between them. CDR1 and CDR2 from the germline V gene are MDHEN and SYDVKM. The CDR3 is CASRGPGTGELFF. The DNA of the CDR3 is TGTGCCAGCAGGGGACCGGGAACGGGAGAACTGTTTTTT.

This clone came up a few times. The V and J genes are TRBV28 and TRBJ2-1, with D perhaps matching TRBD2 (6 bases). With 7 bases removed from V and 9 bases from J, the gap between germline ends came to 22 bases. Per the germline V gene, CDR1 is MDHEN and CDR2 is SYDVKM. The CDR3 spans 15 residues. Here the CDR3 reads CASNPPGGGLLEQFF. The CDR3 DNA sequence: TGTGCCAGCAATCCCCCCGGGGGAGGCCTCCTTGAGCAGTTCTTC.

The chain links TRBV11-2 to TRBJ1-4; 7 positions agree with TRBD1. This CDR3 spans 13 amino acids. Germline trimming cut 4 bases from V and 12 bases from J; bases unmatched to any gene: 8. CDR1 is SGHAT and CDR2 is FQNNGV in the germline V gene. CDR3 nucleotide sequence: TGTGCCAGCAGCTCCCAACGACAGGGAGAACTGTTTTTT. Translating it yields CASSSQRQGELFF.

This clone was counted a few times. The chain has TRBV7-8 and TRBJ1-1; possible D gene TRBD1, 5 bases. Germline V gives CDR1 SGHVS, CDR2 FQNEAQ. The length of the CDR3 is 14 residues. V was clipped by 2 bases and J by 1 base, with 8 bases between them. CDR3 bases: TGTGCCAGCAGCTTATACGGACAGAACACTGAAGCTTTCTTT. Translating gives CASSLYGQNTEAFF.

This clone has just a few counts. The J gene is TRBJ2-5, the V gene TRBV7-9; 8 nucleotides line up with TRBD2. V lost 6 bases to trimming and J lost 1 base; unmatched junction nucleotides: 7. Per germline, CDR1 SEHNR and CDR2 FQNEAQ (reference sequence). The length of the CDR3 is 15 residues. The DNA for the CDR3 is TGTGCCAGCAGTAGGCTAGCGGGCACCCAAGAGACCCAGTACTTC. The encoded protein is CASSRLAGTQETQYF.

V and J are TRBV5-4 and TRBJ1-1, with TRBD1 identical over 11 bases. Trimming at V came to 5 bases and at J to 5 bases, leaving 14 bases not matched to a gene. Germline V lookup: CDR1 SGHNT, CDR2 YYREEE (reference sequence). The CDR3 is made up of 17 amino acids. The CDR3 loop is CASRPGTGGRRGTEAFF. As DNA, the CDR3 is TGTGCCAGCAGACCCGGGACAGGGGGTAGGAGGGGAACTGAAGCTTTCTTT.

In this sample, this clone turned up a few times. The V gene is TRBV2, the J gene TRBJ2-5, with 9 bases matching TRBD1. The V and J ends lost 4 bases and 2 bases, in that order; junction bases with no gene match: 2. Germline V gene sequence: CDR1 SNHLY, CDR2 FYNNEI. The CDR3 spans 14 residues. CDR3 DNA: TGTGCCAGCAGTGGGGACAGGGCTCAAGAGACCCAGTACTTC. Translating it yields CASSGDRAQETQYF.

The chain couples TRBV2 to TRBJ1-1; D remains ambiguous. CDR1 SNHLY and CDR2 FYNNEI come from the germline V gene. This CDR3 region has 13 residues. V dropped 4 bases and J dropped 1 base, with 7 bases sitting between them. The CDR3: CASSGDKNTEAFF. CDR3 in DNA: TGTGCCAGCAGTGGAGACAAGAACACTGAAGCTTTCTTT. Combining the CDR3 with reference TRBV2 and TRBJ1-1 gives the whole variable domain EPEVTQTPSHQVTQMGQEVILRCVPISNHLYFYWYRQILGQKVEFLVSFYNNEISEKSEIFDDQFSVERPDGSNFTLKIRSTKLEDSAMYFCASSGDKNTEAFFGQGTRLTVV.

The chain recombines TRBV19 with TRBJ2-1, with TRBD2 identical over 8 bases. The CDR3 contains 13 residues. CDR1 is LNHDA, CDR2 SQIVND, per germline (reference sequence). Trimming at V came to 3 bases and at J to 13 bases, leaving 8 bases not matched to a gene. The CDR3 loop reads CASSIDNGGAQFF. CDR3 coding DNA: TGTGCCAGTAGTATCGACAACGGGGGGGCCCAGTTCTTC.

The chain joins TRBV10-3 to TRBJ1-1, with D perhaps matching TRBD1 (5 bases). The germline V and J ends were trimmed by 7 bases and 0 bases, with 9 bases remaining between them. Germline V gene lookup returns CDR1 ENHRY and CDR2 SYGVKD. This CDR3 has 13 residues. The CDR3 loop reads CAITRQMNTEAFF. For the CDR3, the DNA is TGTGCCATCACTCGACAGATGAACACTGAAGCTTTCTTT.

The chain is built from TRBV5-1 and TRBJ1-3; D is undetermined. The CDR3 extends over 14 amino acids. V gave up 0 bases and J gave up 4 bases, with 8 bases separating them. Looked up from germline, CDR1 is SGHRS and CDR2 is YFSETQ. The CDR3 is CASSLERGGNTIYF. In DNA form, the CDR3 reads TGCGCCAGCAGCTTGGAGCGCGGCGGAAACACCATATATTTT.

CDR3 residues: CASKPGQDTEAFF. The DNA of the CDR3 is TGCGCCAGTAAGCCGGGACAGGACACTGAAGCTTTCTTT. The chain combines TRBV5-1 with TRBJ1-1, with 8 nucleotides matching TRBD1. V lost 8 bases, J lost 3 bases, and 6 bases stayed unmatched. This CDR3 has 13 residues. Germline-derived CDR1 and CDR2 are SGHRS and YFSETQ.

V is TRBV2 and J is TRBJ2-5; TRBD2 is a possible D gene (5 bases). Germline lookup yields CDR1 SNHLY and CDR2 FYNNEI. The CDR3 consists of 14 residues. Trimming cost V 5 bases and J 3 bases, with 13 bases left between them. This chain's CDR3 is CASSYGRGEETQYF. CDR3 nucleotides: TGTGCCAGCAGTTACGGACGGGGAGAAGAGACCCAGTACTTC.

J is TRBJ1-5 and V is TRBV28; 9 positions agree with TRBD1. The CDR3 extends over 16 amino acids. The V gene end was trimmed by 6 bases and the J gene end by 2 bases; junction bases not matched to a gene: 8. Germline loops: CDR1 MDHEN, CDR2 SYDVKM. CDR3: CASRRSRQGGNQPQHF. The CDR3 bases are TGTGCCAGCAGGAGGTCTCGACAGGGGGGCAATCAGCCCCAGCATTTT.

In this sample, this clone turned up a few times. The J gene is TRBJ2-7, the V gene TRBV28, with D possibly being TRBD1 (6 bases). Germline assignment: CDR1 MDHEN and CDR2 SYDVKM. The V and J ends lost 5 bases and 3 bases respectively, with 8 bases between them. The length of the CDR3 is 12 residues. CDR3 nucleotide sequence: TGTGCCAGCAGTCGGACAGTCTACGAGCAGTACTTC. Translated: CASSRTVYEQYF.

This clone has only a few counts. The chain combines TRBV18 with TRBJ2-4; the match to TRBD1 covers 7 bases. The CDR3 has 13 residues. Germline CDR1 is KGHSH and CDR2 is LQKENI. With 2 bases clipped from V and 11 bases from J, the junction kept 6 bases outside the gene matches. CDR3 sequence reads: CASSPEQGRVQYF. The DNA for the CDR3 is TGTGCCAGCTCACCAGAACAGGGGAGAGTTCAGTACTTC.

J is TRBJ2-6 and V is TRBV5-1, with 7 bases that match TRBD2. The germline V gene encodes CDR1 SGHRS and CDR2 YFSETQ. The J segment lost 0 bases and the V segment lost 4 bases, leaving 10 bases of the junction unmatched. The CDR3 is 18 amino acids. The CDR3 protein is CASSDAPGGSSGANVLTF. CDR3 coding DNA: TGCGCCAGCAGCGACGCGCCCGGGGGGAGCTCTGGGGCCAACGTCCTGACTTTC.

A few counts support this clone. The rearrangement uses TRBV7-8 and TRBJ2-7; 7 positions agree with TRBD1. Germline trimming cut 4 bases from V and 3 bases from J; bases unmatched to any gene: 21. Germline CDR1 is SGHVS and CDR2 is FQNEAQ. The CDR3 runs to 19 residues. The CDR3 sequence: CASSSHRGLWGTRNYEQYF. The CDR3 bases are TGTGCCAGCAGCTCCCACAGGGGTTTATGGGGGACGCGGAACTACGAGCAGTACTTC. Full variable domain (missing parts from reference TRBV7-8 and TRBJ2-7): GAGVSQSPRYKVAKRGQDVALRCDPISGHVSLFWYQQALGQGPEFLTYFQNEAQLDKSGLPSDRFFAERPEGSVSTLKIQRTQQEDSAVYLCASSSHRGLWGTRNYEQYFGPGTRLTVT.

This clone was counted between two and nine times. The rearrangement uses TRBV30 and TRBJ2-1; no reliable D call. Germline V gives CDR1 GTSNPN, CDR2 SVGIG (reference sequence). V gave up 7 bases and J gave up 4 bases, with 17 bases separating them. The CDR3 sequence is 14 residues long. CDR3: CASRGSSLYNEQFF. The DNA for the CDR3 is TGTGCCTCCCGTGGTTCTTCACTATACAATGAGCAGTTCTTC.

In its sample, this clone was seen a few times. The gene calls are TRBV2 and TRBJ2-3, with TRBD1 matching over 9 bases. The J segment lost 15 bases and the V segment lost 8 bases, leaving 15 bases of the junction unmatched. Germline CDR1 and CDR2: SNHLY and FYNNEI. The CDR3 totals 13 residues. This CDR3 reads CASRPSIGTGLYF. The CDR3 nucleotides are TGTGCCAGCCGTCCCTCCATCGGGACAGGGCTATATTTT.